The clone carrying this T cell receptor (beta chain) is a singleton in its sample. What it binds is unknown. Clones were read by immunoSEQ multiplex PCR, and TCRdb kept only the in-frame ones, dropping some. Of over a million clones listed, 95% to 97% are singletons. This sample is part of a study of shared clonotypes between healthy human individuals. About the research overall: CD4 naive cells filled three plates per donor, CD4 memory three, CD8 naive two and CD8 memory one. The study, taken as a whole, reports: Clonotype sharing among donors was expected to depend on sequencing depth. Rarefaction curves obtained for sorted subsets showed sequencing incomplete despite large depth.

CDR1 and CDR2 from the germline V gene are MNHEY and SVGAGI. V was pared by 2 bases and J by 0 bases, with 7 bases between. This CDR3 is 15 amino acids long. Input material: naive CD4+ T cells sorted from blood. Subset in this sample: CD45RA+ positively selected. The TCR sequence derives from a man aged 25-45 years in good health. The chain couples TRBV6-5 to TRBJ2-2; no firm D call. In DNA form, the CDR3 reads TGTGCCAGCAGTTACGCGGTTACGAACACCGGGGAGCTGTTTTTT. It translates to CASSYAVTNTGELFF.